This T cell receptor (beta chain) was sequenced during a study of blood T cell repertoires in COVID-19. Whole-study context: Collection of acute and convalescent COVID-19 samples took place in the United States, Italy and Spain.

CDR1 and CDR2 from the germline V gene are SGHRS and YFSETQ. Trimming took 4 bases from V and 5 from J, leaving 19 bases between them. This CDR3 has 16 residues. TCRdb's table, derived via immunoSEQ multiplex PCR, lists solely in-frame clones and lacks some. The table includes 130,000 or so clones, less than 85% detected once. The sequence derives from a woman aged 55-69 years with acute or convalescent COVID-19. This chain links TRBV5-1 with TRBJ1-5; maybe TRBD1 (6 bases). Sequencing was carried out using peripheral blood. CDR3 protein: CASSPGPIQGHQPQHF. The CDR3 DNA sequence: TGCGCCAGCAGCCCGGGACCAATACAGGGCCATCAGCCCCAGCATTTT.